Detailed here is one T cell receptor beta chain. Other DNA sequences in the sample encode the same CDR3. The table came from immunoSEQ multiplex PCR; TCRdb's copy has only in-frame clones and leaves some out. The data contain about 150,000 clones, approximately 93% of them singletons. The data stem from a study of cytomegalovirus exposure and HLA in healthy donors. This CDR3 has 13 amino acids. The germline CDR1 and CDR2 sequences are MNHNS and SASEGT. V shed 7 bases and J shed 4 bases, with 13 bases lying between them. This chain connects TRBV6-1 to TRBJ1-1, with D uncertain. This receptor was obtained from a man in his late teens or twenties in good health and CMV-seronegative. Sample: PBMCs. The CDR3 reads CASTLGGITEAFF. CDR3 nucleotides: TGTGCCAGCACCCTAGGCGGGATCACTGAAGCTTTCTTT.